The 28 T cell receptor beta chains below come from one sample, sequenced in a study of CD4+ T cells in melanoma. Data came from immunoSEQ multiplex PCR; TCRdb stores just in-frame clones and leaves some out. The sample lists 11,000 or so clones; less than 75% were seen once. Sequenced: cells from a culture (not recorded whether cultured in vitro). The source is a human donor with melanoma.

The rearrangement uses TRBV7-9 and TRBJ1-4, with D hard to call. From germline, CDR1 is SEHNR and CDR2 FQNEAQ (reference sequence). The CDR3 contains 13 residues. V was shortened by 1 base and J by 10 bases, with 10 bases between the two germline ends. CDR3 protein: CASSLELGGKLFF. The CDR3 nucleotides read TGTGCCAGCAGCTTAGAGCTTGGTGGAAAACTGTTTTTT.

The V and J genes are TRBV18 and TRBJ2-7, with D unclear. CDR3 length: 17 residues. The germline CDR1 and CDR2 sequences are KGHSH and LQKENI. V gave up 1 base and J gave up 5 bases, with 21 bases separating them. In DNA, the CDR3 is TGTGCCAGCTCACCACTATCCCAGACTTCCTTAAGGGACGAGCAGTACTTC. This sequence encodes CASSPLSQTSLRDEQYF. Full variable domain (remainder filled in from reference TRBV18 and TRBJ2-7): NAGVMQNPRHLVRRRGQEARLRCSPMKGHSHVYWYRQLPEEGLKFMVYLQKENIIDESGMPKERFSAEFPKEGPSILRIQQVVRGDSAAYFCASSPLSQTSLRDEQYFGPGTRLTVT.

The chain joins TRBV29-1 to TRBJ2-1; the D gene is possibly TRBD1 (5 bases). The CDR3 is made up of 13 amino acids. Trimming pared 6 bases from V and 6 bases from J, leaving 15 bases between. The germline CDR1 and CDR2 sequences are SQVTM and ANQGSEA. CDR3 region: CSVGSGQGNEQFF. The CDR3 nucleotides are TGCAGCGTGGGATCTGGGCAGGGCAATGAGCAGTTCTTC.

V gene TRBV2 combines with J gene TRBJ1-2; D gene uncertain. CDR1 SNHLY and CDR2 FYNNEI come from the germline V gene. Trimming stripped 4 bases from V and 0 bases from J, with 12 bases between. This CDR3 has 15 residues. Here the CDR3 DNA reads TGTGCCAGCAGTGGAGGGCAGCTTACTAACTATGGCTACACCTTC. Translation: CASSGGQLTNYGYTF.

V gene TRBV9 combines with J gene TRBJ2-7, with D perhaps matching TRBD1 or TRBD2 (6 bases each). V lost 0 bases, J lost 5 bases, and 18 bases lay in between. The germline CDR1 and CDR2 sequences are SGDLS and YYNGEE. This CDR3 comprises 16 residues. This CDR3 is CASSVDGGGDTDEQYF. In DNA, the CDR3 is TGTGCCAGCAGCGTAGACGGGGGCGGTGATACGGACGAGCAGTACTTC.

Turning to this clone: This sample includes further DNA sequences coding for the same CDR3. This chain uses TRBV2 with TRBJ1-4; 9 bases are a match to TRBD1. The ends lost 10 bases at V and 8 bases at J; junction bases unmatched: 14. The CDR3 has 15 amino acids. The V gene's germline CDR1 is SNHLY and CDR2 FYNNEI. CDR3 loop: CATRDRAFFGEKLFF. The CDR3, as DNA: TGTGCCACCCGGGACAGGGCCTTCTTCGGGGAAAAACTGTTTTTT.

The V call is TRBV12-5, the J call TRBJ2-3, with 8 positions matching TRBD2. Germline lookup yields CDR1 LGHNT and CDR2 FRNRAP. The CDR3 contains 16 residues. The V and J ends lost 5 bases and 0 bases, in that order; junction bases with no gene match: 7. CDR3 coding DNA: TGTGCTAGTGGTCCCGGAGCTAGCGGGAGCACAGATACGCAGTATTTT. This gives the protein CASGPGASGSTDTQYF.

The chain uses TRBV5-1 and TRBJ2-3, with TRBD2 matching 9 bases. The CDR3 covers 15 residues. CDR1 SGHRS and CDR2 YFSETQ come from the germline V gene. With 4 bases clipped from V and 1 base from J, the junction kept 4 bases outside the gene matches. The CDR3 DNA is TGCGCCAGCAGCGTCCAGCGGGGGGGCACAGATACGCAGTATTTT. Translated, it gives CASSVQRGGTDTQYF.

The V gene is TRBV7-3, the J gene TRBJ2-5, with D possibly being TRBD2 (5 bases). This CDR3 contains 15 residues. In germline, CDR1 is SGHTA, CDR2 FQGTGA. V was trimmed by 0 bases and J by 4 bases, leaving 12 bases between them. The CDR3 DNA is TGTGCCAGCAGCTTAACGGCTAGCTTGGTAGAGACCCAGTACTTC. It yields the protein CASSLTASLVETQYF.

This chain links TRBV7-9 with TRBJ2-2, with 9 bases lining up with TRBD1. This CDR3 spans 16 amino acids. The V gene end was trimmed by 5 bases and the J gene end by 3 bases; junction bases not matched to a gene: 7. Germline V gene lookup returns CDR1 SEHNR and CDR2 FQNEAQ (reference sequence). The CDR3 reads CASSTGTGFYTGELFF. As DNA, the CDR3 is TGTGCCAGCAGCACCGGGACAGGGTTTTACACCGGGGAGCTGTTTTTT.

This clone was observed a handful of times. V gene TRBV5-1 combines with J gene TRBJ2-7, with 9 bases fitting TRBD1. The J segment lost 9 bases and the V segment lost 0 bases, leaving 10 bases of the junction unmatched. This CDR3 is 15 amino acids long. The germline V gene encodes CDR1 SGHRS and CDR2 YFSETQ. DNA of the CDR3: TGCGCCAGCAGCTTGGGGGACAGGGCCACGGTAGGGCAGTACTTC. Translation gives CASSLGDRATVGQYF.

The chain couples TRBV7-2 to TRBJ2-7; 10 bases agree with TRBD2. The CDR3 has 14 residues. CDR1 is SGHTA and CDR2 is FQGNSA in the germline V gene. Germline trimming cut 1 base from V and 3 bases from J; bases unmatched to any gene: 0. The CDR3 DNA sequence: TGTGCCAGCAGCTTAGAGCGGGGGGGCTACGAGCAGTACTTC. Translated, it gives CASSLERGGYEQYF.

This chain connects TRBV2 to TRBJ1-6; TRBD1 agrees at 8 bases. CDR3 size: 15 residues. The germline gives CDR1 SNHLY, CDR2 FYNNEI. With 4 bases clipped from V and 10 bases from J, the junction kept 9 bases outside the gene matches. Written as DNA, the CDR3 is TGTGCCAGCAGTGTATTGACAGGGGATTACTCACCCCTCCACTTT. Translating it yields CASSVLTGDYSPLHF.

DNA for the CDR3: TGTGCCAGCTCACCGATTGGGACAGGAAAAGGGGGAAACACCATATATTTT. It yields the protein CASSPIGTGKGGNTIYF. The rearrangement uses TRBV18 and TRBJ1-3; 8 nucleotides agree with TRBD1. Germline V CDR1 and CDR2: KGHSH, LQKENI. V trimming: 3 bases; J trimming: 4 bases; junction bases outside the gene matches: 11. The CDR3 is made up of 17 amino acids.

V gene TRBV2 combines with J gene TRBJ2-3; TRBD2 matches at 13 bases. Looked up from germline, CDR1 is SNHLY and CDR2 is FYNNEI. CDR3 length equals 15 residues. V dropped 7 bases and J dropped 5; count of bases not matched to a gene: 6. The CDR3 bases are TGTGCCAGCAAGACTAGCGGGGGGCTAAGAGATACGCAGTATTTT. Amino acid sequence: CASKTSGGLRDTQYF.

The chain carries TRBV27 and TRBJ2-5; 8 bases match TRBD1. The DNA end favors TRBJ2-7, so the J call may be wrong. The CDR3 sequence is 13 residues long. Per the germline V gene, CDR1 is MNHEY and CDR2 is SMNVEV (reference sequence). This chain's CDR3 is CASSRQGIYEQYF. DNA of the CDR3: TGTGCCAGCTCAAGACAGGGGATCTACGAGCAGTACTTC.

This clone was seen once. V gene TRBV7-9 combines with J gene TRBJ1-2; D perhaps matches TRBD1 (6 bases). Trimming removed 5 bases from V and 7 bases from J, with 23 bases in between. The CDR3 is 16 residues long. Germline CDR1 SEHNR, CDR2 FQNEAQ (reference sequence). The CDR3 nucleotides read TGTGCCAGCAGCCCGGAACTGACAGGTCTCGCTTCTGGCTACACCTTC. Translating gives CASSPELTGLASGYTF. The complete variable domain, with remaining parts taken from reference TRBV7-9 and TRBJ1-2, reads DTGVSQNPRHKITKRGQNVTFRCDPISEHNRLYWYRQTLGQGPEFLTYFQNEAQLEKSRLLSDRFSAERPKGSFSTLEIQRTEQGDSAMYLCASSPELTGLASGYTFGSGTRLTVV.

V gene TRBV11-1 combines with J gene TRBJ1-1, with D perhaps TRBD1 (5 bases). V was pared by 5 bases and J by 1 base, with 8 bases between. Germline CDR1 is SGHAT and CDR2 is FQDESV (reference sequence). The CDR3 sequence is 13 residues long. The CDR3 DNA reads as TGTGCCAGCAGCAAAACAGGGAACACTGAAGCTTTCTTT. As protein: CASSKTGNTEAFF. Full variable domain (remainder filled in from reference TRBV11-1 and TRBJ1-1): EAEVAQSPRYKITEKSQAVAFWCDPISGHATLYWYRQILGQGPELLVQFQDESVVDDSQLPKDRFSAERLKGVDSTLKIQPAELGDSAMYLCASSKTGNTEAFFGQGTRLTVV.

The CDR3, as DNA: TGTGCCAGCAGTGTGGATGGAAGATACGAGCAGTACTTC. This sequence encodes CASSVDGRYEQYF. The genes are TRBV6-5 and TRBJ2-7; no clear D. The CDR3 has 13 residues. The V end lost 5 bases, the J end lost 4 bases, and 12 bases lay between the germline ends. Per the germline V gene, CDR1 is MNHEY and CDR2 is SVGAGI.

The chain employs TRBV6-1 and TRBJ1-1, with 7 nucleotides matching TRBD1. Losses at the gene ends were 11 bases for V and 4 bases for J; bases not matched to a gene: 10. The germline gives CDR1 MNHNS, CDR2 SASEGT. CDR3 length: 13 amino acids. Here the CDR3 reads CAGGGRVATEAFF. For the CDR3, the DNA is TGTGCCGGAGGGGGCCGGGTTGCCACTGAAGCTTTCTTT.

V gene TRBV4-1 combines with J gene TRBJ1-1; D perhaps matches TRBD1 (6 bases). The length of the CDR3 is 17 residues. With 0 bases removed from V and 1 base from J, the gap between germline ends came to 15 bases. Germline V gene lookup returns CDR1 MGHRA and CDR2 YSYEKL. In DNA form, the CDR3 reads TGCGCCAGCAGCCAAGATCTAAGGGACAAGAAGAACACTGAAGCTTTCTTT. Amino acid sequence: CASSQDLRDKKNTEAFF.

In its sample, this clone was seen a few times. This chain joins TRBV18 and TRBJ2-7, with D perhaps TRBD2 (7 bases). The CDR3 has 14 residues. V shed 3 bases and J shed 2 bases, with 11 bases lying between them. The germline gives CDR1 KGHSH, CDR2 LQKENI. The CDR3 is CASSPEGGAYEQYF. The CDR3, as DNA: TGTGCCAGCTCACCCGAGGGGGGGGCCTACGAGCAGTACTTC.

J is TRBJ2-3 and V is TRBV5-1, with 9 positions matching TRBD2. The V gene end was trimmed by 5 bases and the J gene end by 4 bases; junction bases not matched to a gene: 8. The V gene's germline CDR1 is SGHRS and CDR2 YFSETQ. The CDR3 is 15 residues long. In DNA, the CDR3 is TGCGCCAGCAGGCCAGCGGGGGGACCCGCAGATACGCAGTATTTT. Its protein is CASRPAGGPADTQYF. Together with reference TRBV5-1 and TRBJ2-3, the CDR3 gives the full variable domain: KAGVTQTPRYLIKTRGQQVTLSCSPISGHRSVSWYQQTPGQGLQFLFEYFSETQRNKGNFPGRFSGRQFSNSRSEMNVSTLELGDSALYLCASRPAGGPADTQYFGPGTRLTVL.

This chain links TRBV7-2 with TRBJ2-1; 9 bases align to TRBD1. The CDR3 is made up of 15 amino acids. Germline V lookup: CDR1 SGHTA, CDR2 FQGNSA. V shed 5 bases, J shed 4 bases, and the junction held 6 bases outside the gene matches. The CDR3 spells CASSANRGRYNEQFF. CDR3 sequence (DNA): TGTGCCAGCAGCGCCAACAGGGGGCGGTACAATGAGCAGTTCTTC.

The chain couples TRBV27 to TRBJ2-7; 8 bases map to TRBD1. The CDR3 covers 15 residues. Germline V gives CDR1 MNHEY, CDR2 SMNVEV (reference sequence). The junction had 7 bases not matched to a gene; V was cut back by 6 bases and J by 0 bases. CDR3 coding DNA: TGTGCCAGCAGACCTTGGACAGGGAACTCCTACGAGCAGTACTTC. Translating it yields CASRPWTGNSYEQYF.

The chain recombines TRBV7-3 with TRBJ2-3; D uncertain. CDR3 length: 13 residues. V gave up 4 bases and J gave up 3 bases, with 8 bases separating them. The germline V gene has CDR1 SGHTA and CDR2 FQGTGA. The chain's CDR3 is CASSSQETDTQYF. CDR3 coding DNA: TGTGCCAGCAGCTCGCAGGAAACAGATACGCAGTATTTT.

For the CDR3, the DNA is TGTGCCAGCGGCGTGACAGGGCTCGACTATGGCTACACCTTC. Protein product: CASGVTGLDYGYTF. The chain has TRBV5-5 and TRBJ1-2; the match to TRBD1 covers 7 bases. There are 14 residues in the CDR3. Germline values: CDR1 SGHKS, CDR2 YYEKEE (reference sequence). Trimming at V came to 7 bases and at J to 3 bases, leaving 9 bases not matched to a gene.

The chain uses TRBV6-6 and TRBJ1-1, with TRBD1 matching 12 bases. V dropped 6 bases and J dropped 8; count of bases not matched to a gene: 13. The CDR3 has 16 residues. Germline CDR1 and CDR2: MNHNY and SVGAGI (reference sequence). The CDR3 nucleotides read TGTGCCAGCAGCTACAAGACCGGGACAGGGGGCGCCGAAGCTTTCTTT. This encodes CASSYKTGTGGAEAFF.